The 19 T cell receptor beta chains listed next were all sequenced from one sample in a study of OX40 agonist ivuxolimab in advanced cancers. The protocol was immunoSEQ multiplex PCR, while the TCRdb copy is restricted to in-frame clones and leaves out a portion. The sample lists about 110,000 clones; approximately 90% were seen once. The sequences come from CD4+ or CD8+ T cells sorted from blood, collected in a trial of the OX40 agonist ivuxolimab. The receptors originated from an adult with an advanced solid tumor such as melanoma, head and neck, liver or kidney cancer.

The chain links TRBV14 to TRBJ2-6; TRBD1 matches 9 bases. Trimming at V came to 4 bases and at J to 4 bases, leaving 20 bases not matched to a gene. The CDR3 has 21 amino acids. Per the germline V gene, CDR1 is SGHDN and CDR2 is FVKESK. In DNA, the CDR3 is TGTGCCAGCAGCCGACGCTTTCCGGGACAGGGAACCCTTTGGGGGGCCAACGTCCTGACTTTC. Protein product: CASSRRFPGQGTLWGANVLTF.

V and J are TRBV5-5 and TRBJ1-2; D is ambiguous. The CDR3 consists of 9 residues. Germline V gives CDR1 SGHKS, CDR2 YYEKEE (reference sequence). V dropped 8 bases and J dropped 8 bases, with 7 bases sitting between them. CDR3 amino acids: CARRGGYTF. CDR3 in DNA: TGTGCCAGGAGAGGGGGCTACACCTTC.

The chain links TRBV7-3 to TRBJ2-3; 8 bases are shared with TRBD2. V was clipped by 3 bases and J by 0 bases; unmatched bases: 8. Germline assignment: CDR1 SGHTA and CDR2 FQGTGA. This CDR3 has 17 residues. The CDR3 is CASSLGVAGPSTDTQYF. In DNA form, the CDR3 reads TGTGCCAGCAGCTTGGGGGTAGCGGGGCCGAGCACAGATACGCAGTATTTT.

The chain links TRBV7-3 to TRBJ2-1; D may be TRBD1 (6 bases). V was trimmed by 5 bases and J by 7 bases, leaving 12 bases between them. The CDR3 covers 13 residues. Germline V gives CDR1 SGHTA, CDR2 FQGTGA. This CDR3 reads CASSTGQINEQFF. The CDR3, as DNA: TGTGCCAGCAGCACCGGACAGATTAATGAGCAGTTCTTC.

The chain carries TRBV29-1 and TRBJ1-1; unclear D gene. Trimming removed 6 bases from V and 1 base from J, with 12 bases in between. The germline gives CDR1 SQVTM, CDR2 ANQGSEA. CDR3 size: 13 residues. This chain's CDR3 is CSVNTVSNTEAFF. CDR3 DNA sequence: TGCAGCGTCAATACAGTATCGAACACTGAAGCTTTCTTT.

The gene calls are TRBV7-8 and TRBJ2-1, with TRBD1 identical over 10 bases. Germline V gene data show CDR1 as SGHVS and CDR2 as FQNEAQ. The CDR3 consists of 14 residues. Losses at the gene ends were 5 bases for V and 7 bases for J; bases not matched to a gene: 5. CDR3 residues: CASSDRDRGNEQFF. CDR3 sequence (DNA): TGTGCCAGCAGCGACCGGGACAGGGGAAATGAGCAGTTCTTC.

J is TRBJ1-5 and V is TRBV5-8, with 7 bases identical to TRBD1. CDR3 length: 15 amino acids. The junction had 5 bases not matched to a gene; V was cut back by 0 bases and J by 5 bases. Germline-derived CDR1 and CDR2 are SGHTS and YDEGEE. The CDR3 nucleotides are TGTGCCAGCAGCTTGGGTTACAGGGGTGATCAGCCCCAGCATTTT. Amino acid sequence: CASSLGYRGDQPQHF. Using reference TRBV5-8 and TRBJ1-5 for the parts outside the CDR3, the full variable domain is EAGVTQSPTHLIKTRGQQATLRCSPISGHTSVYWYQQALGLGLQFLLWYDEGEERNRGNFPPRFSGRQFPNYSSELNVNALELEDSALYLCASSLGYRGDQPQHFGDGTRLSIL.

The CDR3 protein is CASSSSTSSYEQYF. CDR3 nucleotides: TGTGCCAGCAGCTCCTCGACGTCCTCCTACGAGCAGTACTTC. The chain combines TRBV5-5 with TRBJ2-7; D not resolved. Germline assignment: CDR1 SGHKS and CDR2 YYEKEE (reference sequence). Deletions cut 3 bases from V and 0 bases from J, with 10 bases between. The CDR3 is 14 amino acids.

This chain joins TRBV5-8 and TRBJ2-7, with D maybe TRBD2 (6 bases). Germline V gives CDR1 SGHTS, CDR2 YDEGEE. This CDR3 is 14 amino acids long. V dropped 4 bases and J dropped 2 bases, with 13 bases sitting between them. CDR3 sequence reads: CASSQYGSAYEQYF. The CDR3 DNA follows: TGTGCCAGCAGCCAGTACGGGAGTGCCTACGAGCAGTACTTC. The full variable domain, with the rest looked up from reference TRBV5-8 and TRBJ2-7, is EAGVTQSPTHLIKTRGQQATLRCSPISGHTSVYWYQQALGLGLQFLLWYDEGEERNRGNFPPRFSGRQFPNYSSELNVNALELEDSALYLCASSQYGSAYEQYFGPGTRLTVT.

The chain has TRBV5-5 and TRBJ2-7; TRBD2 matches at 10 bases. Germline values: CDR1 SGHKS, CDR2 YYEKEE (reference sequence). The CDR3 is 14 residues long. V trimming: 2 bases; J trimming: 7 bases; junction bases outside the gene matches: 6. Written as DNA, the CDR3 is TGTGCCAGCAGCTTCGGGACTAGCGACCTGGAGCAGTACTTC. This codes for CASSFGTSDLEQYF.

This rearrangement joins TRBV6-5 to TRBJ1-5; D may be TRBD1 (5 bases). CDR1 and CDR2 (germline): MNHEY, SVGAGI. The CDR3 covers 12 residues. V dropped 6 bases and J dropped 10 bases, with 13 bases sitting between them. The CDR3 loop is CASSPNRGPQHF. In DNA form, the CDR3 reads TGTGCCAGCAGCCCCAATAGGGGTCCCCAGCATTTT.

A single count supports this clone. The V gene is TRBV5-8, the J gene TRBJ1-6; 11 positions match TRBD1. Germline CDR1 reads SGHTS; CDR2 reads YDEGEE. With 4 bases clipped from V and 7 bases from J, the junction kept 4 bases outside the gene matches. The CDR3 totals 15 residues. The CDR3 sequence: CASSGGDRGNSPLHF. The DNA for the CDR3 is TGTGCCAGCAGCGGGGGGGACAGGGGGAATTCACCCCTCCACTTT.

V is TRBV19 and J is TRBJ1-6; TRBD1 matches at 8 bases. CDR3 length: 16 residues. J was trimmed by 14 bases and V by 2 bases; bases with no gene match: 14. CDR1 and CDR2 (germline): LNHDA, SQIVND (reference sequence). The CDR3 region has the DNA TGTGCCAGTAGTATACGGGTGACAGGGGTTCTCTCTGCCCTCCACTTT. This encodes CASSIRVTGVLSALHF.

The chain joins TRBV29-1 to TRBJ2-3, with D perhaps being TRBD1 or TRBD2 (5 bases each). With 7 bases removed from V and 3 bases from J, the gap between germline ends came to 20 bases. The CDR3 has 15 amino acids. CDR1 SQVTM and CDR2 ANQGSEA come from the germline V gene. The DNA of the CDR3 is TGCAGCGCAAAACTTGCAGGGACGAAGACAGATACGCAGTATTTT. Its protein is CSAKLAGTKTDTQYF.

The CDR3 DNA reads TGTGCCAGCTCAAACCGGGACAGGGGACGATACCACTATGGCTACACCTTC. It codes for CASSNRDRGRYHYGYTF. The V and J genes are TRBV18 and TRBJ1-2; 10 positions match TRBD1. CDR3 length: 17 amino acids. V gave up 5 bases and J gave up 3 bases; unmatched junction bases: 12. Germline assignment: CDR1 KGHSH and CDR2 LQKENI. Drawing the rest from reference TRBV18 and TRBJ1-2, the complete variable domain is NAGVMQNPRHLVRRRGQEARLRCSPMKGHSHVYWYRQLPEEGLKFMVYLQKENIIDESGMPKERFSAEFPKEGPSILRIQQVVRGDSAAYFCASSNRDRGRYHYGYTFGSGTRLTVV.

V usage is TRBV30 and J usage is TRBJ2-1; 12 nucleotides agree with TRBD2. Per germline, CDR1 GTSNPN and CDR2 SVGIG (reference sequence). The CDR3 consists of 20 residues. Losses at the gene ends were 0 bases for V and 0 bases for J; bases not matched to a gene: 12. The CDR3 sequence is CAWSVLGLAGSGYSYNEQFF. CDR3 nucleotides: TGTGCCTGGAGTGTACTAGGACTAGCGGGATCAGGTTACTCCTACAATGAGCAGTTCTTC.

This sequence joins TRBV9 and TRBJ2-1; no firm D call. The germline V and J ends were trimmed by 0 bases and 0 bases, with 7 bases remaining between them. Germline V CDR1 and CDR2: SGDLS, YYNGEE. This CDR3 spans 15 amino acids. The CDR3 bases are TGTGCCAGCAGCGTAGGCGGCCGCTCCTACAATGAGCAGTTCTTC. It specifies CASSVGGRSYNEQFF.

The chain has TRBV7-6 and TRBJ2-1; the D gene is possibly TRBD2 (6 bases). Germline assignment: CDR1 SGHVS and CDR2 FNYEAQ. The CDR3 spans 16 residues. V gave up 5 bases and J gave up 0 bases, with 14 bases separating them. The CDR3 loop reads CASSELRGSSYNEQFF. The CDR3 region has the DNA TGTGCCAGCAGCGAACTCCGGGGGAGCTCCTACAATGAGCAGTTCTTC.

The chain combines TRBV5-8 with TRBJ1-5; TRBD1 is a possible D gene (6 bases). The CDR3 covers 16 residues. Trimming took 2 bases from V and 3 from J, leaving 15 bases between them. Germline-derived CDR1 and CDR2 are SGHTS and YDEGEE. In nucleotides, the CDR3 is TGTGCCAGCAGCTTTTCATGGACAGCACTCAATCAGCCCCAGCATTTT. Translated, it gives CASSFSWTALNQPQHF. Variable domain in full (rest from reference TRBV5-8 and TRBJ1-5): EAGVTQSPTHLIKTRGQQATLRCSPISGHTSVYWYQQALGLGLQFLLWYDEGEERNRGNFPPRFSGRQFPNYSSELNVNALELEDSALYLCASSFSWTALNQPQHFGDGTRLSIL.